This TCR beta chain was identified during a study of cytomegalovirus exposure and HLA in healthy donors. Study-level information: Roughly 170 million T cells yielded fewer than 120 million unique TCR beta sequences in earlier analysis. A preliminary data release comprised around 85 million unique TCRs obtained from HLA-typed donors.

PCR amplification relied on 60 Vbeta primers (plus 13 Jbeta primers). Repertoires were generated with immunoSEQ multiplex PCR, while TCRdb's copy carries only in-frame clones and drops some. The sample has about 160,000 clones, just under 80% seen once. Findings and limits, study-wide: TCR beta V- and J-gene trimming, according to a later analysis, was linked to a missense DCLRE1C variant. Later work found that TCR association rates differed between HLA loci; DRB1 had the most and HLA-C the fewest.

As concerns this clone: The antigen remains unidentified.

CDR1 and CDR2 (germline): SNHLY, FYNNEI. There are 17 residues in the CDR3. V dropped 3 bases and J dropped 4 bases, with 16 bases sitting between them. This receptor was obtained from a woman aged 40-49 years in good health and CMV-seropositive. The sequencing sample was made of PBMCs. The V and J genes are TRBV2 and TRBJ1-6; D uncertain. CDR3 coding DNA: TGTGCCAGCAGTGATTACCTTGGAGCCTCTTATAATTCACCCCTCCACTTT. Translated, it gives CASSDYLGASYNSPLHF.